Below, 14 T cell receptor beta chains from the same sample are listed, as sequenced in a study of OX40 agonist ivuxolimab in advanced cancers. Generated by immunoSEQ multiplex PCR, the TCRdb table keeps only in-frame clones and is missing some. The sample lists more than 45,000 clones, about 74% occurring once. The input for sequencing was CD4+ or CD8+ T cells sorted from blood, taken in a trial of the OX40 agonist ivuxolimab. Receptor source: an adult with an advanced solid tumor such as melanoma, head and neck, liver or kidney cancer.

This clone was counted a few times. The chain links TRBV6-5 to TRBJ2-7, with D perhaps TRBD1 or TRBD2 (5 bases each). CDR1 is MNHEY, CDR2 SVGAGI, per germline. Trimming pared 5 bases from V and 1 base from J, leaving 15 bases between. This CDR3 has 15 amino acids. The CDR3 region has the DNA TGTGCCAGCAGTCAGGGAGTTTATCGTTCCTACGAGCAGTACTTC. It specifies CASSQGVYRSYEQYF.

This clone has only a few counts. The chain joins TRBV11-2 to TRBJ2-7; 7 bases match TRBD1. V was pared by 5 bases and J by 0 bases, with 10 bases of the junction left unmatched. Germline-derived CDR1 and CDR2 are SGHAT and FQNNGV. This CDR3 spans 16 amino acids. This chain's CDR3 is CASSPLSRQGSYEQYF. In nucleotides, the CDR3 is TGTGCCAGCAGCCCTCTCTCCCGACAGGGCTCCTACGAGCAGTACTTC.

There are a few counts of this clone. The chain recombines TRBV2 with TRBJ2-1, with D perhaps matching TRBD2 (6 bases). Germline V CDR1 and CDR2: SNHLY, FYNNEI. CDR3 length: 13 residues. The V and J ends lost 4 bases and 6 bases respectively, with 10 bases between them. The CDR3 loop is CASSATRTNEQFF. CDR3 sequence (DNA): TGTGCCAGCAGTGCGACTAGGACCAATGAGCAGTTCTTC.

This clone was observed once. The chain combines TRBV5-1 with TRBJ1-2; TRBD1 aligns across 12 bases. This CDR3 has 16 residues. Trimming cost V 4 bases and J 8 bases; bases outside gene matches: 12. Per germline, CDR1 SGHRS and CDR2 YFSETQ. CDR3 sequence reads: CASSPEAGQGAGGYTF. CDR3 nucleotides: TGCGCCAGCAGCCCAGAGGCGGGACAGGGGGCAGGCGGCTACACCTTC.

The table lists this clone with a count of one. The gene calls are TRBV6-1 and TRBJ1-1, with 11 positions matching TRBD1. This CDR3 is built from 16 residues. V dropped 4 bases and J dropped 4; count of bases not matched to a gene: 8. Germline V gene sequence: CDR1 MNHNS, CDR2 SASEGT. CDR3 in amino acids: CASSGGTGGVGTEAFF. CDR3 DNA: TGTGCCAGCAGTGGCGGGACAGGGGGAGTGGGCACTGAAGCTTTCTTT.

CDR3 in amino acids: CASSGRGLRRGLNYGYTF. The CDR3, as DNA: TGTGCCAGCAGCGGTAGGGGCCTCCGGCGAGGGCTTAACTATGGCTACACCTTC. This chain joins TRBV9 and TRBJ1-2; a weak D match, TRBD1 (5 bases). Germline V lookup: CDR1 SGDLS, CDR2 YYNGEE. Trimming stripped 3 bases from V and 1 base from J, with 22 bases between. This CDR3 has 18 residues.

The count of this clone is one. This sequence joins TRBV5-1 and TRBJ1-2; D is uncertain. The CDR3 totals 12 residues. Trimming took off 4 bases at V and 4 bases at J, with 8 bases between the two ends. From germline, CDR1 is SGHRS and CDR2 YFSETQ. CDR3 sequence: CASSGGVYGYTF. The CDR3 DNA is TGCGCCAGCAGCGGAGGCGTCTATGGCTACACCTTC.

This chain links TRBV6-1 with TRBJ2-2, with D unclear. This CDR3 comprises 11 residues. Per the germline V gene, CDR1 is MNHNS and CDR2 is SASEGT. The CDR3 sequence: CATSNTGELFF. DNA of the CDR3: TGTGCGACTTCTAACACCGGGGAGCTGTTTTTT.

Here the CDR3 reads CASSIEPGELFF. The CDR3 nucleotides are TGTGCCAGTAGTATAGAGCCCGGGGAGCTGTTTTTT. V usage is TRBV19 and J usage is TRBJ2-2; no clear D gene. This CDR3 contains 12 residues. Between the trimmed V and J ends, which lost 0 bases and 6 bases, there was a span of 2 bases. Germline loops: CDR1 LNHDA, CDR2 SQIVND (reference sequence).

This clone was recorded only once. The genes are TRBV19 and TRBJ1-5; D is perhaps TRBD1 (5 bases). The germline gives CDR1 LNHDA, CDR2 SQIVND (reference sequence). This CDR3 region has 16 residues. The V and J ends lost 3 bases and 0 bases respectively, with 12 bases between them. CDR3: CASSMMGGTSNQPQHF. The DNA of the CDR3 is TGTGCCAGTAGTATGATGGGAGGGACTAGCAATCAGCCCCAGCATTTT.

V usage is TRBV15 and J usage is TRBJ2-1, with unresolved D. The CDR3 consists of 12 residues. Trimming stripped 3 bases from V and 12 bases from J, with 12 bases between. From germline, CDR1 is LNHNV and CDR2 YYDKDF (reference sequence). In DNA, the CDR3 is TGTGCCACCAGCAGGGTTGACGGCGCGCAGTTCTTC. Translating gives CATSRVDGAQFF.

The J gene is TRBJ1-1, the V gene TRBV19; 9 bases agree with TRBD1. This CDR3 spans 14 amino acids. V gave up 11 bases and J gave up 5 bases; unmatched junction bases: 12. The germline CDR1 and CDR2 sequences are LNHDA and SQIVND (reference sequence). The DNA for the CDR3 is TGTGCCGTAAGCCGGGACAGGGATACTACTGAAGCTTTCTTT. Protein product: CAVSRDRDTTEAFF.

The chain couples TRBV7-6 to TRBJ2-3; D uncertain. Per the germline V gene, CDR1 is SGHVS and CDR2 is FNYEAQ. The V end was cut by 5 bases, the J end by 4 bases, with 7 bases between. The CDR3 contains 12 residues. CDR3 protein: CASSPYPDTQYF. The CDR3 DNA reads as TGTGCCAGCAGCCCTTATCCAGATACGCAGTATTTT. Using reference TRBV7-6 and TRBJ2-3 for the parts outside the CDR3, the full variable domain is GAGVSQSPRYKVTKRGQDVALRCDPISGHVSLYWYRQALGQGPEFLTYFNYEAQQDKSGLPNDRFSAERPEGSISTLTIQRTEQRDSAMYRCASSPYPDTQYFGPGTRLTVL.

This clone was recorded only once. The CDR3 sequence is CAISENRVGYEQYF. The CDR3 DNA sequence: TGTGCCATCAGTGAGAACAGGGTTGGCTACGAGCAGTACTTC. The chain has TRBV10-3 and TRBJ2-7; tentative D call: TRBD1 (6 bases). V shed 2 bases and J shed 3 bases, with 11 bases lying between them. This CDR3 has 14 amino acids. CDR1 is ENHRY and CDR2 is SYGVKD in the germline V gene.